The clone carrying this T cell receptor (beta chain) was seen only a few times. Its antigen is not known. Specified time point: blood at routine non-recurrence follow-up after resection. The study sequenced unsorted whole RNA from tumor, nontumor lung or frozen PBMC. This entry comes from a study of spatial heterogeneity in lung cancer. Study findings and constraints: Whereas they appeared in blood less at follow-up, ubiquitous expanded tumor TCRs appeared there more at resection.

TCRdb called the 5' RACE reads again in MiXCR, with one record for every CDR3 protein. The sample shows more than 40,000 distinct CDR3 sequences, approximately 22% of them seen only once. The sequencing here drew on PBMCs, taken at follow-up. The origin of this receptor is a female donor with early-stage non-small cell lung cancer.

In DNA form, the CDR3 reads TGCGCCAGCAGCTTACTAGCGGAGTCCTACAATGAGCAGTTCTTC. Its protein is CASSLLAESYNEQFF. The chain recombines TRBV5-1 with TRBJ2-1; 8 nucleotides line up with TRBD2. Looked up from germline, CDR1 is SGHRS and CDR2 is YFSETQ. This CDR3 region has 15 residues. V trimming: 2 bases; J trimming: 1 base; junction bases outside the gene matches: 2.